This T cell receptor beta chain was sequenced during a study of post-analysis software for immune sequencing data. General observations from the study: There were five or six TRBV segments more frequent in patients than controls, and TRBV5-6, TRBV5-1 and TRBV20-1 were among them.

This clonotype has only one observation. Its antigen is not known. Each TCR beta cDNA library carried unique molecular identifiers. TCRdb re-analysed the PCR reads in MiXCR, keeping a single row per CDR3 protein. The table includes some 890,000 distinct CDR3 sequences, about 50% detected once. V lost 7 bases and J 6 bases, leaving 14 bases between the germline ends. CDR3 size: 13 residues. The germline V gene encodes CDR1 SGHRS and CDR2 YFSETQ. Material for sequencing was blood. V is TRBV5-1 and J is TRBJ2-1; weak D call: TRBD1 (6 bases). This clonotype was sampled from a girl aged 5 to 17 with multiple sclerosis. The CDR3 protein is CASGGRGANEQFF. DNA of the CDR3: TGCGCCAGCGGAGGCAGGGGAGCCAATGAGCAGTTCTTC.